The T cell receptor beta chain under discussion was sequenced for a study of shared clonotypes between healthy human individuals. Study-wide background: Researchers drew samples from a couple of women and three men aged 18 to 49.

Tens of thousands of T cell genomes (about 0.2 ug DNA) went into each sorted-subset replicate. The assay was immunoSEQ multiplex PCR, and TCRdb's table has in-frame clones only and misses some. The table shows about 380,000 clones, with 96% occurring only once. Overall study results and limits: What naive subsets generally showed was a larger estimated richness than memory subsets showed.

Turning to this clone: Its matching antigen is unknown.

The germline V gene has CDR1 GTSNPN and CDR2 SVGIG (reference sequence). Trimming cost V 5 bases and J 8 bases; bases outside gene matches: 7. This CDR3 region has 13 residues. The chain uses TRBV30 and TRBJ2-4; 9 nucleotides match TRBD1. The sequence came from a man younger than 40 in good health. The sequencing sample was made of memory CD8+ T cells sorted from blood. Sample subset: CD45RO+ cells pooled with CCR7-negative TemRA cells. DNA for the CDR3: TGTGCCTGGGGAACAGGGGGCAGGGACATTCAGTACTTC. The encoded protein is CAWGTGGRDIQYF.